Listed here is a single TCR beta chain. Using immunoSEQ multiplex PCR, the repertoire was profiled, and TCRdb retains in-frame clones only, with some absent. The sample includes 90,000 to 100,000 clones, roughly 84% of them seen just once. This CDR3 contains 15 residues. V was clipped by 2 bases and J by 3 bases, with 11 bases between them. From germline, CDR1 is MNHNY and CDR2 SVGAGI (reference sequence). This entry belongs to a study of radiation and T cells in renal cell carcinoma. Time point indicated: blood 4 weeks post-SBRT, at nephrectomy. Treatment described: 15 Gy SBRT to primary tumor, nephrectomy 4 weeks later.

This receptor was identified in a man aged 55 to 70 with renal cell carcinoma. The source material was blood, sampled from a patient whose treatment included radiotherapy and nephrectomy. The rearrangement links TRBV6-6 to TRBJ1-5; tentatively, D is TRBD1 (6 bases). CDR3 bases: TGTGCCAGCAGTTACAGTCAGGGGTACAATCAGCCCCAGCATTTT. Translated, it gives CASSYSQGYNQPQHF.